The clone carrying this TCR beta chain has just a few counts. What it binds is unknown. RNA transcripts were the source from which TCR beta CDR3 regions were amplified. The authors performed first-round RT-PCR with HTBI primers and then a second-round multiplex PCR. TCRdb reprocessed the multiplex PCR reads via MiXCR and lists one record per CDR3 protein. The data show 740,000 or so distinct CDR3 sequences, 35% to 50% seen once. The data were obtained in a study of Graves' ophthalmopathy and Graves' hyperthyroidism. Study outcomes and limitations: Most expanded thyroid clonotypes above 0.001 frequency also appeared in blood.

Germline-derived CDR1 and CDR2 are SNHLY and FYNNEI. This CDR3 is 13 amino acids long. V dropped 7 bases and J dropped 4 bases, with 14 bases sitting between them. Researchers turned away patients with other autoimmune diseases, uncontrolled infections, pregnancy or lactation. The chain combines TRBV2 with TRBJ2-7; D not certain. This sequence was found in an adult man with Graves' ophthalmopathy. Material for sequencing was peripheral blood. The CDR3 coding sequence is TGTGCCAGCACCCTGTCCAGACTGTACGAGCAGTACTTC. This encodes CASTLSRLYEQYF.